The 28 T cell receptor beta chains given below trace back to one sample, sequenced in a study of T-cell memory formation after mild COVID-19. TCRdb itself ran the 5' RACE reads through MiXCR, one entry per CDR3 protein. The data show 150,000 to 200,000 distinct CDR3 sequences, roughly 17% seen once. The material sequenced was PBMCs or a T cell subset sorted from them (not recorded which). These receptors all stem from an adult woman who had mild COVID-19 (a few samples of this study predate the infection). Cell type and time point are not known.

CDR3 nucleotides: TGTGCCAGCAGTTTTGCAGGAGGGGGCCGAGATACGCAGTATTTT. The encoded protein is CASSFAGGGRDTQYF. This rearrangement joins TRBV5-6 to TRBJ2-3, with a weak D call TRBD1 (7 bases). V gave up 5 bases and J gave up 5 bases, with 18 bases separating them. Germline loops: CDR1 SGHDT, CDR2 YYEEEE. The CDR3 length is 15 residues.

This clonotype has more than one count but fewer than ten. The J gene is TRBJ2-3, the V gene TRBV7-9, with D maybe TRBD2 (5 bases). The CDR3 is made up of 14 amino acids. Deletions cut 2 bases from V and 5 bases from J, with 11 bases between. CDR1 is SEHNR and CDR2 is FQNEAQ in the germline V gene (reference sequence). The DNA for the CDR3 is TGTGCCAGCAGCTTACGGGATAGTCAAGATACGCAGTATTTT. Translating gives CASSLRDSQDTQYF.

This clonotype was seen a handful of times. The chain carries TRBV5-1 and TRBJ2-1, with D possibly TRBD1 on 6 matching bases. Between the trimmed V and J ends, which lost 0 bases and 6 bases, there was a span of 13 bases. There are 15 residues in the CDR3. The germline CDR1 and CDR2 sequences are SGHRS and YFSETQ. Here the CDR3 DNA reads TGCGCCAGCAGCTTGGACAGGGTAGGGAGCAATGAGCAGTTCTTC. Translation: CASSLDRVGSNEQFF.

The chain recombines TRBV12-3 or TRBV12-4 with TRBJ2-1; 9 positions match TRBD2. J gave up 7 bases and V 4 bases, and 11 bases lay outside the gene matches. CDR3 length equals 16 residues. CDR3 amino acids: CASSYSGGPGGNEQFF. DNA of the CDR3: TGTGCCAGCAGTTATAGCGGGGGCCCGGGGGGGAATGAGCAGTTCTTC.

The chain couples TRBV5-5 to TRBJ1-5, with D tentatively TRBD1 (5 bases). Trimming took 3 bases from V and 7 from J, leaving 11 bases between them. Germline CDR1 SGHKS, CDR2 YYEKEE (reference sequence). This CDR3 is built from 13 residues. CDR3 loop: CASSYSGGQPQHF. The CDR3 nucleotides read TGTGCCAGCAGCTACTCCGGGGGACAGCCCCAGCATTTT.

The V call is TRBV24-1, the J call TRBJ2-5; the match to TRBD1 covers 7 bases. Germline V lookup: CDR1 KGHDR, CDR2 SFDVKD. This CDR3 contains 15 residues. The trim removed 3 bases at V and 2 bases at J, leaving 5 bases unmatched. The CDR3 DNA is TGTGCCACCAGTGATCCACAGGGGCTGCAAGAGACCCAGTACTTC. It yields the protein CATSDPQGLQETQYF.

The CDR3 nucleotides read TGCAGTGCTAGGGGGGACATGAGTAACTATGGCTACACCTTC. Its translation is CSARGDMSNYGYTF. This chain joins TRBV20-1 and TRBJ1-2, with D possibly matching TRBD1 (6 bases). V shed 3 bases and J shed 1 base, with 12 bases lying between them. The CDR3 is 14 residues long. Germline V gene sequence: CDR1 DFQATT, CDR2 SNEGSKA (reference sequence).

The gene calls are TRBV30 and TRBJ1-1, with 8 bases lining up with TRBD1. J gave up 9 bases and V 3 bases, and 6 bases lay outside the gene matches. The germline gives CDR1 GTSNPN, CDR2 SVGIG (reference sequence). The CDR3 totals 12 residues. Written as DNA, the CDR3 is TGTGCCTGGAGATTTCAGGGGGCAAAAGCTTTCTTT. It specifies CAWRFQGAKAFF.

In this sample, this clonotype turned up a few times. The chain uses TRBV30 and TRBJ1-2; D remains unclear. This CDR3 spans 13 amino acids. Germline V gene data show CDR1 as GTSNPN and CDR2 as SVGIG (reference sequence). V lost 3 bases to trimming and J lost 4 bases, with 12 bases between them. The CDR3 DNA is TGTGCCTGGAGGACGATGGACGGCTATGGCTACACCTTC. It is translated as CAWRTMDGYGYTF.

This clonotype has a handful of counts. The chain has TRBV12-3 or TRBV12-4 and TRBJ2-3; 9 nucleotides line up with TRBD2. CDR3 size: 14 residues. V lost 8 bases, J lost 0 bases, and 3 bases stayed unmatched. CDR3 region: CASRSGGSTDTQYF. The CDR3 bases are TGTGCCAGCCGGAGCGGGGGGAGCACAGATACGCAGTATTTT.

The chain has TRBV19 and TRBJ1-1; TRBD1 matches 11 bases. The CDR3 contains 15 residues. V was pared by 3 bases and J by 5 bases, with 5 bases of the junction left unmatched. Germline V gives CDR1 LNHDA, CDR2 SQIVND (reference sequence). The CDR3 loop reads CASSMDRGRWTEAFF. CDR3 DNA: TGTGCCAGTAGTATGGACAGGGGGCGGTGGACTGAAGCTTTCTTT.

This rearrangement joins TRBV7-9 to TRBJ1-1; the D is unclear. Trimming took 1 base from V and 2 from J, leaving 11 bases between them. CDR1 is SEHNR and CDR2 is FQNEAQ in the germline V gene (reference sequence). The CDR3 totals 15 residues. The CDR3 region is CASSLEAAINTEAFF. CDR3 coding DNA: TGTGCCAGCAGCTTAGAGGCAGCCATTAACACTGAAGCTTTCTTT.

The chain links TRBV21-1 to TRBJ2-1. TRBV21-1 is a pseudogene. This CDR3 is built from 13 residues. The CDR3 loop is CASSKRSSNEQFF. Here the CDR3 DNA reads TGTGCCAGCAGCAAACGATCCAGCAATGAGCAGTTCTTC.

This clonotype has more than one count but fewer than ten. The CDR3 loop reads CASSLASKIQETQYF. For the CDR3, the DNA is TGCGCCAGCAGCTTGGCTAGCAAAATCCAAGAGACCCAGTACTTC. The chain employs TRBV5-1 and TRBJ2-5; perhaps TRBD2 as D (5 bases). The CDR3 has 15 residues. Germline V gene lookup returns CDR1 SGHRS and CDR2 YFSETQ. Trimming took off 0 bases at V and 1 base at J, with 10 bases between the two ends.

The chain combines TRBV12-3 or TRBV12-4 with TRBJ1-6, with D unresolved. The CDR3 has 15 residues. Trimming left V 1 base short and J 7 bases short, with 11 bases between. The CDR3 reads CASSLGPGRNSPLHF. The CDR3 DNA follows: TGTGCCAGCAGTTTAGGGCCTGGAAGGAATTCACCCCTCCACTTT.

The chain links TRBV12-3 or TRBV12-4 to TRBJ2-7; possible D gene TRBD2, 5 bases. Between the trimmed V and J ends, which lost 2 bases and 3 bases, there was a span of 17 bases. The CDR3 is 16 amino acids. CDR3 sequence: CASSLYGDPELYEQYF. CDR3 DNA sequence: TGTGCCAGCAGTTTATACGGGGATCCCGAGCTCTACGAGCAGTACTTC.

The chain combines TRBV7-3 with TRBJ1-1; D gene uncertain. Germline lookup yields CDR1 SGHTA and CDR2 FQGTGA. The CDR3 is 12 amino acids. V was trimmed by 4 bases and J by 11 bases, leaving 14 bases between them. The CDR3 region has the DNA TGTGCCAGCAGCTCCAGCGGGCCTCCCGCTTTCTTT. It specifies CASSSSGPPAFF.

The chain uses TRBV20-1 and TRBJ2-7; D call uncertain. Germline V gene data show CDR1 as DFQATT and CDR2 as SNEGSKA (reference sequence). V gave up 3 bases and J gave up 4 bases, with 7 bases separating them. This CDR3 spans 11 amino acids. CDR3 DNA: TGCAGTGCTAGTGAAGTTTACGAGCAGTACTTC. Protein product: CSASEVYEQYF.

This clonotype was picked up a small number of times. The chain combines TRBV7-7 with TRBJ2-5; D tentatively reads TRBD1 or TRBD2 (6 bases each). Trimming removed 5 bases from V and 5 bases from J, with 21 bases in between. Germline assignment: CDR1 SSHAT and CDR2 FNYEAQ (reference sequence). This CDR3 has 16 amino acids. CDR3 nucleotide sequence: TGTGCCAGCAGCCCAATCGGGGTGGGGGGCGCGGAGACCCAGTACTTC. Protein sequence: CASSPIGVGGAETQYF.

This clonotype was seen repeatedly, ten times or more. The V and J genes are TRBV7-2 and TRBJ1-5; 7 nucleotides align to TRBD1. J lost 2 bases, V lost 5 bases, and 3 bases had no gene match. CDR1 and CDR2 (germline): SGHTA, FQGNSA. This CDR3 contains 14 residues. CDR3 amino acids: CASSPGGGNQPQHF. In nucleotides, the CDR3 is TGTGCCAGCAGCCCAGGGGGAGGCAATCAGCCCCAGCATTTT.

The genes are TRBV12-3 or TRBV12-4 and TRBJ1-1, with unresolved D. This CDR3 contains 11 residues. V was shortened by 5 bases and J by 4 bases, with 5 bases between the two germline ends. In nucleotides, the CDR3 is TGTGCCAGCAGTATGAGCACTGAAGCTTTCTTT. Translated, it gives CASSMSTEAFF.

This clonotype was detected a few times. The genes are TRBV7-2 and TRBJ1-1; the D gene is possibly TRBD1 (5 bases). The CDR3 loop spans 11 amino acids. CDR1 is SGHTA and CDR2 is FQGNSA in the germline V gene. Trimming removed 3 bases from V and 8 bases from J, with 7 bases in between. DNA for the CDR3: TGTGCCAGCAGCTTGAGGGGAGAAGCTTTCTTT. It codes for CASSLRGEAFF. The full variable domain, completed using reference TRBV7-2 and TRBJ1-1, is GAGVSQSPSNKVTEKGKDVELRCDPISGHTALYWYRQSLGQGLEFLIYFQGNSAPDKSGLPSDRFSAERTGGSVSTLTIQRTQQEDSAVYLCASSLRGEAFFGQGTRLTVV.

V and J are TRBV6-2 or TRBV6-3 and TRBJ2-7; 11 nucleotides agree with TRBD2. CDR3 size: 17 residues. V trimming: 7 bases; J trimming: 3 bases; junction bases outside the gene matches: 14. CDR1 and CDR2 (germline): MNHEY, SVGEGT. The CDR3 region is CASTRVSGRASFYEQYF. The CDR3 bases are TGTGCCAGCACCAGAGTTAGCGGGAGGGCCAGCTTCTACGAGCAGTACTTC.

This clonotype has more than one count but fewer than ten. The chain has TRBV30 and TRBJ1-2, with 10 bases fitting TRBD1. Germline assignment: CDR1 GTSNPN and CDR2 SVGIG (reference sequence). The CDR3 is 14 amino acids. V lost 3 bases, J lost 4 bases, and 5 bases stayed unmatched. The CDR3 protein is CAWRRQGASYGYTF. The CDR3, as DNA: TGTGCCTGGAGGAGACAGGGGGCAAGCTATGGCTACACCTTC.

This clonotype was observed a few times. The genes are TRBV5-6 and TRBJ2-1; 9 nucleotides agree with TRBD2. This CDR3 has 16 residues. CDR1 SGHDT and CDR2 YYEEEE come from the germline V gene. Losses at the gene ends were 4 bases for V and 7 bases for J; bases not matched to a gene: 12. DNA of the CDR3: TGTGCCAGCAGCCCGTGGGGTAGCGGGAGCACAAATGAGCAGTTCTTC. As protein: CASSPWGSGSTNEQFF.

This clonotype was picked up a small number of times. The CDR3 DNA sequence: TGTGCCAGCAGCCGCGGGACAGGGGGCGCGGGTACTGAAGCTTTCTTT. Translated: CASSRGTGGAGTEAFF. This chain connects TRBV7-2 to TRBJ1-1, with 12 bases identical to TRBD1. Trimming took 5 bases from V and 5 from J; bases not matched to a gene: 9. The CDR3 is made up of 16 amino acids. CDR1 is SGHTA and CDR2 is FQGNSA in the germline V gene.

The chain has TRBV3-1 and TRBJ2-3, with 10 bases fitting TRBD2. Germline V gene data show CDR1 as LGHDT and CDR2 as YNNKEL (reference sequence). The CDR3 sequence is 18 residues long. The V segment lost 0 bases and the J segment 1 base; nucleotides outside the gene matches: 7. The CDR3 DNA is TGTGCCAGCAGCCAAGATCCGGGAGGACTAGCGGGCACAGATACGCAGTATTTT. Its protein is CASSQDPGGLAGTDTQYF.

This clonotype showed up just a few times. The chain uses TRBV7-9 and TRBJ1-2; a weak D match, TRBD1 (5 bases). CDR1 and CDR2 (germline): SEHNR, FQNEAQ (reference sequence). The CDR3 runs to 11 residues. Trimming shortened V by 8 bases and J by 8 bases, and 12 bases separated the two germline ends. CDR3 sequence: CASGNRDGYTF. The DNA for the CDR3 is TGTGCCAGCGGTAATAGGGACGGCTACACCTTC.